This passage covers 11 T cell receptor beta chains from one sample sequenced in a study of blood T cell repertoires in COVID-19. Assay used: immunoSEQ multiplex PCR; TCRdb lists only in-frame clones, some missing. The table lists about 340,000 clones, 75% to 90% of them singletons, with more than 5% in the top ten. Sequencing was carried out using peripheral blood. Receptor source: a woman between 50 and 59 years old with COVID-19, enrolled during active disease.

The chain uses TRBV10-3 and TRBJ2-7, with D perhaps TRBD1 (5 bases). Germline CDR1 and CDR2: ENHRY and SYGVKD. V shed 6 bases and J shed 4 bases, with 19 bases lying between them. The CDR3 runs 15 residues. The CDR3 loop is CAIRELRGPEYEQYF. The CDR3, as DNA: TGTGCCATCAGAGAGCTTAGGGGCCCTGAATACGAGCAGTACTTC.

The sample holds one count of this clone. This rearrangement joins TRBV9 to TRBJ1-2; 9 bases match TRBD1. V was pared by 4 bases and J by 6 bases, with 13 bases of the junction left unmatched. The germline V gene has CDR1 SGDLS and CDR2 YYNGEE. The CDR3 loop spans 16 amino acids. CDR3 protein: CASSRGRQGVLHGYTF. CDR3 DNA sequence: TGTGCCAGCAGCCGCGGGCGACAGGGGGTTTTACATGGCTACACCTTC.

The rearrangement joins TRBV29-1 to TRBJ1-2; TRBD1 is a possible D gene (5 bases). CDR1 and CDR2 from the germline V gene are SQVTM and ANQGSEA. V was shortened by 2 bases and J by 8 bases, with 18 bases between the two germline ends. This CDR3 has 14 amino acids. CDR3 bases: TGCAGCGTTGAAAGGGGAGGGGAAGCGGGCGGCTACACCTTC. Protein sequence: CSVERGGEAGGYTF.

The J gene is TRBJ1-1, the V gene TRBV18; D may be TRBD1 (6 bases). There are 15 residues in the CDR3. V lost 3 bases and J 5 bases, leaving 16 bases between the germline ends. Looked up from germline, CDR1 is KGHSH and CDR2 is LQKENI. The CDR3 reads CASSPRGGSGTEAFF. The CDR3 DNA reads TGTGCCAGCTCACCGCGAGGGGGTTCGGGGACTGAAGCTTTCTTT.

A few counts support this clone. The chain links TRBV6-5 to TRBJ2-1; 7 bases line up with TRBD1. Germline V gene lookup returns CDR1 MNHEY and CDR2 SVGAGI. With 2 bases clipped from V and 9 bases from J, the junction kept 4 bases outside the gene matches. The CDR3 runs to 13 residues. The CDR3 bases are TGTGCCAGCAGTTACGAACAGGGGCGTGAGCAGTTCTTC. Amino acids: CASSYEQGREQFF.

The V gene is TRBV2, the J gene TRBJ1-5; D is unresolved. The CDR3 sequence is 14 residues long. With 0 bases removed from V and 4 bases from J, the gap between germline ends came to 7 bases. The germline CDR1 and CDR2 sequences are SNHLY and FYNNEI. The CDR3 bases are TGTGCCAGCAGTGAAGCCTGGACTAATCAGCCCCAGCATTTT. As protein: CASSEAWTNQPQHF. The entire variable domain, with the rest obtained from reference TRBV2 and TRBJ1-5, is as follows: EPEVTQTPSHQVTQMGQEVILRCVPISNHLYFYWYRQILGQKVEFLVSFYNNEISEKSEIFDDQFSVERPDGSNFTLKIRSTKLEDSAMYFCASSEAWTNQPQHFGDGTRLSIL.

V is TRBV9 and J is TRBJ1-2; D call uncertain. Trimming took off 0 bases at V and 7 bases at J, with 22 bases between the two ends. CDR1 SGDLS and CDR2 YYNGEE come from the germline V gene. The CDR3 extends over 17 amino acids. The CDR3 bases are TGTGCCAGCAGCGTAGCCTCGGAGGTACGGGAGCAAGGTGGCTACACCTTC. This sequence encodes CASSVASEVREQGGYTF.

The chain carries TRBV11-2 and TRBJ2-1, with TRBD2 identical over 11 bases. Germline V lookup: CDR1 SGHAT, CDR2 FQNNGV. V was pared by 4 bases and J by 0 bases, with 2 bases of the junction left unmatched. The CDR3 runs to 16 residues. As DNA, the CDR3 is TGTGCCAGCAGCTATACTAGCGGGAGCTCCTACAATGAGCAGTTCTTC. Translation: CASSYTSGSSYNEQFF.

The rearrangement joins TRBV12-5 to TRBJ2-5, with 8 nucleotides matching TRBD1. CDR1 is LGHNT and CDR2 is FRNRAP in the germline V gene. J was trimmed by 5 bases and V by 5 bases; bases with no gene match: 7. The CDR3 covers 14 residues. Written as DNA, the CDR3 is TGTGCTAGTGGTGGACAGGGAGGTATCGAGACCCAGTACTTC. This encodes CASGGQGGIETQYF.

The chain couples TRBV6-1 to TRBJ2-1; 9 nucleotides match TRBD2. The germline V gene has CDR1 MNHNS and CDR2 SASEGT. The CDR3 length is 17 residues. Trimming cost V 4 bases and J 6 bases; bases outside gene matches: 13. CDR3 DNA sequence: TGTGCCAGCAGTGTTTCGGGCGGGAGGGCCGGTGGCAATGAGCAGTTCTTC. This encodes CASSVSGGRAGGNEQFF.

The V gene is TRBV6-5, the J gene TRBJ2-7, with no clear D. Germline loops: CDR1 MNHEY, CDR2 SVGAGI. This CDR3 has 14 amino acids. V lost 0 bases, J lost 6 bases, and 12 bases lay in between. CDR3 residues: CASSYSNVAGEQYF. CDR3 nucleotides: TGTGCCAGCAGTTACTCGAACGTAGCTGGCGAGCAGTACTTC.